The 22 T cell receptor beta chains below were found in one sample sequenced in a study of OX40 agonist ivuxolimab in advanced cancers. Clones were read by immunoSEQ multiplex PCR, and TCRdb kept only the in-frame ones, dropping some. The sample has 45,000 to 60,000 clones; just over 90% are singletons. The sequencing used CD4+ or CD8+ T cells sorted from blood, collected in a trial of the OX40 agonist ivuxolimab. Source of these receptors: an adult with an advanced solid tumor such as melanoma, head and neck, liver or kidney cancer.

This chain joins TRBV9 and TRBJ1-6; D remains ambiguous. V was cut by 0 bases and J by 4 bases, with 5 bases left in between. Germline-derived CDR1 and CDR2 are SGDLS and YYNGEE. The CDR3 is made up of 14 amino acids. CDR3 loop: CASSVGWYNSPLHF. The CDR3 region has the DNA TGTGCCAGCAGCGTAGGTTGGTATAATTCACCCCTCCACTTT.

CDR3 nucleotides: TGTGCCAGCAGGGTGGGACAGGTCCAAGAGACCCAGTACTTC. It translates to CASRVGQVQETQYF. The genes are TRBV2 and TRBJ2-5; 8 bases agree with TRBD1. The CDR3 is 14 amino acids. V lost 6 bases, J lost 1 base, and 4 bases stayed unmatched. Per germline, CDR1 SNHLY and CDR2 FYNNEI. The variable domain in full, completed from reference TRBV2 and TRBJ2-5, reads EPEVTQTPSHQVTQMGQEVILRCVPISNHLYFYWYRQILGQKVEFLVSFYNNEISEKSEIFDDQFSVERPDGSNFTLKIRSTKLEDSAMYFCASRVGQVQETQYFGPGTRLLVL.

This chain connects TRBV4-2 to TRBJ2-7; 16 bases map to TRBD2. In germline, CDR1 is LGHNA, CDR2 YNFKEQ. V shed 1 base and J 5 bases; nucleotides not matched to a gene: 8. The CDR3 runs to 18 residues. The CDR3 region is CASSQAYPGLAGGHEQYF. The CDR3 nucleotides read TGTGCCAGCAGCCAAGCCTATCCGGGACTAGCGGGAGGGCACGAGCAGTACTTC.

This sequence joins TRBV28 and TRBJ2-5; tentative D call: TRBD1 (5 bases). CDR1 and CDR2 (germline): MDHEN, SYDVKM. V was trimmed by 2 bases and J by 5 bases, leaving 9 bases between them. The CDR3 is 13 residues long. The chain's CDR3 is CASSLQGVETQYF. In nucleotides, the CDR3 is TGTGCCAGCAGTTTACAGGGCGTGGAGACCCAGTACTTC.

This chain links TRBV6-1 with TRBJ1-1, with 7 bases matching TRBD1. In germline, CDR1 is MNHNS, CDR2 SASEGT. The CDR3 covers 13 residues. Trimming took 1 base from V and 8 from J; bases not matched to a gene: 4. The CDR3 loop is CASSEVRDREAFF. The CDR3 nucleotides are TGTGCCAGCAGTGAAGTAAGGGACAGAGAAGCTTTCTTT.

The chain joins TRBV28 to TRBJ2-1; no firm D call. Trimming removed 5 bases from V and 7 bases from J, with 9 bases in between. Per germline, CDR1 MDHEN and CDR2 SYDVKM. The CDR3 loop spans 12 amino acids. The CDR3 sequence is CASSLSENEQFF. The CDR3 nucleotides are TGTGCCAGCAGTCTCTCCGAGAATGAGCAGTTCTTC.

V is TRBV6-5 and J is TRBJ1-1; 7 positions agree with TRBD1. V shed 6 bases and J 7 bases; nucleotides not matched to a gene: 11. Germline V gene lookup returns CDR1 MNHEY and CDR2 SVGAGI. The CDR3 has 14 amino acids. This CDR3 is CASSPQGRFGEAFF. The CDR3 DNA reads TGTGCCAGCAGCCCACAGGGGAGGTTCGGTGAAGCTTTCTTT.

The gene calls are TRBV10-2 and TRBJ2-1, with D hard to call. V was pared by 2 bases and J by 4 bases, with 3 bases between. The germline V gene encodes CDR1 WSHSY and CDR2 SAAADI. There are 12 residues in the CDR3. CDR3 nucleotide sequence: TGCGCCAGCAGTGAGGTTTACAATGAGCAGTTCTTC. Its translation: CASSEVYNEQFF.

V usage is TRBV6-1 and J usage is TRBJ1-3; D gene uncertain. From germline, CDR1 is MNHNS and CDR2 SASEGT. The CDR3 has 14 residues. Between the trimmed V and J ends, which lost 6 bases and 4 bases, there was a span of 13 bases. CDR3 in amino acids: CASSPGLYGNTIYF. The CDR3 DNA sequence: TGTGCCAGCAGCCCCGGACTCTACGGAAACACCATATATTTT.

The V gene is TRBV9, the J gene TRBJ2-5; the match to TRBD2 covers 11 bases. Germline V gene sequence: CDR1 SGDLS, CDR2 YYNGEE. V dropped 4 bases and J dropped 4; count of bases not matched to a gene: 9. The CDR3 is 16 amino acids. The CDR3 loop is CASSPHTSGSGETQYF. The CDR3 DNA is TGTGCCAGCAGCCCCCACACTAGCGGGAGTGGAGAGACCCAGTACTTC.

The sample holds one count of this clone. The genes are TRBV2 and TRBJ2-7; 8 bases are shared with TRBD2. The V gene end was trimmed by 0 bases and the J gene end by 7 bases; junction bases not matched to a gene: 2. The germline V gene has CDR1 SNHLY and CDR2 FYNNEI. The CDR3 spans 13 residues. The CDR3 DNA is TGTGCCAGCAGTGAAGCGGGGACTAGTGAGCAGTACTTC. Amino acids: CASSEAGTSEQYF.

This clone was recorded only once. The chain joins TRBV4-2 to TRBJ1-4, with a tentative D call TRBD1 (5 bases). This CDR3 region has 14 residues. V was shortened by 5 bases and J by 5 bases, with 12 bases between the two germline ends. CDR1 and CDR2 (germline): LGHNA, YNFKEQ. The CDR3: CASSTGLSNEKLFF. The CDR3 nucleotides are TGTGCCAGCAGCACGGGACTCTCGAATGAAAAACTGTTTTTT.

This clone occurred once. This sequence joins TRBV28 and TRBJ1-5, with a weak D call TRBD1 (5 bases). V lost 3 bases and J lost 5, with 11 bases in between. This CDR3 is built from 14 residues. The V gene's germline CDR1 is MDHEN and CDR2 SYDVKM. The CDR3 DNA follows: TGTGCCAGCAGTTTGCCTGACAGTTATCAGCCCCAGCATTTT. It yields the protein CASSLPDSYQPQHF.

The chain couples TRBV5-1 to TRBJ2-7, with D possibly matching TRBD2 (6 bases). The CDR3 has 16 amino acids. The V end lost 1 base, the J end lost 0 bases, and 14 bases lay between the germline ends. Germline CDR1 is SGHRS and CDR2 is YFSETQ. CDR3 DNA sequence: TGCGCCAGCAGCTTGTTGGTCGCGGGAAGCTCCTACGAGCAGTACTTC. This encodes CASSLLVAGSSYEQYF.

The J gene is TRBJ1-1, the V gene TRBV19, with TRBD1 matching 9 bases. The junction had 9 bases not matched to a gene; V was cut back by 3 bases and J by 10 bases. Germline loops: CDR1 LNHDA, CDR2 SQIVND (reference sequence). This CDR3 comprises 14 residues. In DNA form, the CDR3 reads TGTGCCAGTAGTATTGGGGACAGGGCGATAACAGCTTTCTTT. Protein: CASSIGDRAITAFF.

As DNA, the CDR3 is TGTGCCAGCAGAGACCGGGACCCGGCAAATAACATTCAGTACTTC. Amino acids: CASRDRDPANNIQYF. V gene TRBV6-4 combines with J gene TRBJ2-4, with D possibly called TRBD1 or TRBD2 (5 bases each). Germline CDR1 MRHNA, CDR2 SNTAGT. The V end was cut by 6 bases, the J end by 7 bases, with 19 bases between. The CDR3 loop spans 15 amino acids.

The chain links TRBV6-6 to TRBJ1-2; D gene uncertain. This CDR3 has 13 residues. Deletions cut 6 bases from V and 2 bases from J, with 10 bases between. Germline CDR1 MNHNY, CDR2 SVGAGI (reference sequence). The CDR3 loop reads CASRIQQNYGYTF. In DNA, the CDR3 is TGTGCCAGCAGGATACAGCAGAACTATGGCTACACCTTC.

The rearrangement uses TRBV7-9 and TRBJ2-7; D may be TRBD1 (5 bases). Germline V gene lookup returns CDR1 SEHNR and CDR2 FQNEAQ (reference sequence). Deletions cut 5 bases from V and 4 bases from J, with 6 bases between. The CDR3 spans 11 residues. The CDR3 spells CASSRQYEQYF. The CDR3 nucleotides are TGTGCCAGCAGCAGACAGTACGAGCAGTACTTC.

The chain couples TRBV7-9 to TRBJ2-2, with D hard to call. The germline V gene encodes CDR1 SEHNR and CDR2 FQNEAQ (reference sequence). This CDR3 region has 15 residues. Trimming took 5 bases from V and 6 from J, leaving 16 bases between them. CDR3 in amino acids: CASSPKRRVSGELFF. As DNA, the CDR3 is TGTGCCAGCAGCCCTAAGCGTAGGGTGTCCGGGGAGCTGTTTTTT.

CDR3 coding DNA: TGCGCCAGCAGCTTTTCCCCGTCCCACCGGGACAGGGGCACAGATACGCAGTATTTT. Translating it yields CASSFSPSHRDRGTDTQYF. The gene calls are TRBV5-1 and TRBJ2-3, with 9 bases matching TRBD1. CDR1 and CDR2 from the germline V gene are SGHRS and YFSETQ. V shed 2 bases and J 1 base; nucleotides not matched to a gene: 14. This CDR3 has 19 amino acids.

For the CDR3, the DNA is TGTGCCAGCAGCGGGACCCCCTACAATGAGCAGTTCTTC. This encodes CASSGTPYNEQFF. The chain recombines TRBV9 with TRBJ2-1; no reliable D call. Germline V CDR1 and CDR2: SGDLS, YYNGEE. Trimming removed 3 bases at V and 2 bases at J, with 6 bases between. CDR3 length: 13 amino acids. The entire variable domain, with the rest obtained from reference TRBV9 and TRBJ2-1, is as follows: DSGVTQTPKHLITATGQRVTLRCSPRSGDLSVYWYQQSLDQGLQFLIQYYNGEERAKGNILERFSAQQFPDLHSELNLSSLELGDSALYFCASSGTPYNEQFFGPGTRLTVL.

This chain uses TRBV6-5 with TRBJ1-2, with D unresolved. The CDR3 runs to 13 residues. V lost 4 bases to trimming and J lost 7 bases, with 13 bases between them. CDR1 is MNHEY, CDR2 SVGAGI, per germline. CDR3 protein: CASSSRVLGGYTF. CDR3 DNA sequence: TGTGCCAGCAGTTCCCGGGTCCTGGGTGGCTACACCTTC.